This section outlines one TCR beta chain sequence together with its context. The antigen is unknown. The record originates from a study of cytotoxic CD8 clonotypes in ibrutinib-treated CLL. Study as a whole: Across the patients, about a dozen were relapsed/refractory, about 14 treatment-naive and fewer than 18 IGHV unmutated. Investigators collected response samples after a median around twelve months of treatment, range 6 to 36.

TCRdb keeps only in-frame clones here, not all; method: immunoSEQ multiplex PCR. The profile covers some 130,000 clones, with less than 90% appearing a single time and 3% to 4% taken by the ten largest. Findings of the study overall: Baseline-level clonality went beyond age-matched healthy donors and moved in step with circulating CD8+ T-cell counts.

Germline lookup yields CDR1 LGHNA and CDR2 YSLEER. CDR3 size: 15 residues. Trimming cost V 0 bases and J 3 bases, with 12 bases left between them. The sequencing used PBMCs, collected after 24 months of ibrutinib treatment. The TCR sequence derives from a human donor with chronic lymphocytic leukemia. The rearrangement uses TRBV4-3 and TRBJ2-7, with D possibly matching TRBD1 (5 bases). The CDR3 is CASSQDRAGNYEQYF. The CDR3 DNA sequence: TGCGCCAGCAGCCAAGACAGGGCAGGGAACTACGAGCAGTACTTC.